This section outlines one T cell receptor (beta chain) sequence together with its context. The data originate from a study of blood T cell repertoires in COVID-19. The CDR3 contains 14 residues. Germline V gene lookup returns CDR1 SGHRS and CDR2 YFSETQ. With 6 bases clipped from V and 6 bases from J, the junction kept 7 bases outside the gene matches. TCRdb keeps only in-frame clones here, not all; method: immunoSEQ multiplex PCR. The data show about 100,000 clones, with 86% seen just once and roughly 1.2% held by the top ten. The sample consisted of peripheral blood. The chain recombines TRBV5-1 with TRBJ1-1, with 11 bases that match TRBD1. The clonotype was recovered from a man older than 75 with active or convalescent COVID-19. The chain's CDR3 is CASTRDRGRAEAFF. DNA for the CDR3: TGCGCCAGCACCCGGGACAGGGGGAGGGCTGAAGCTTTCTTT.